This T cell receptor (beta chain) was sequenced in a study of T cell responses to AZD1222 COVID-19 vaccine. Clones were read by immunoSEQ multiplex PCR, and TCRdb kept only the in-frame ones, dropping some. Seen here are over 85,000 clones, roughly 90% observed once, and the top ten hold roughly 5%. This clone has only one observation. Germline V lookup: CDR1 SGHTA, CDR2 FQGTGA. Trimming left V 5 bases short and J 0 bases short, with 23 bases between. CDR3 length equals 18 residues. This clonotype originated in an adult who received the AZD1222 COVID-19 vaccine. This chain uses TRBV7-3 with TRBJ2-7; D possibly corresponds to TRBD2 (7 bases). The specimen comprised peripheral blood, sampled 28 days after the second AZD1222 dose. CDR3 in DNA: TGTGCCAGCAGCCCTTGGGGCGGGGGACACCTAAACTCCTACGAGCAGTACTTC. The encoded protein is CASSPWGGGHLNSYEQYF.